This TCR beta chain came from a study of human T cells and chemical hapten exposure. Background on the study: Diphenylcyclopropenone was administered weekly to the scalp of patients throughout the approximately 23-week study.

Time point in this sample: pre-sensitization, week 0. Documented treatment: therapeutic diphenylcyclopropenone sensitization with weekly scalp DPC. TCRdb fed the RACE reads into MiXCR, producing one record per CDR3 protein. The table lists about 89,000 distinct CDR3 sequences, about 10% of them singletons. This CDR3 has 18 amino acids. Germline V gene data show CDR1 as DFQATT and CDR2 as SNEGSKA (reference sequence). Findings and limits, study-wide: The number of TCRs over 1 in 1000 frequency stayed unchanged after DPC.

As to this clonotype: Its antigen is undetermined. Germline and junction disagree at one end, which may indicate a read error.

Sequencing was performed on whole blood, taken in connection with sensitization to the hapten diphenylcyclopropenone (DPC). This receptor was identified in a woman aged 55-75 years with alopecia areata. Some clones in this sample may be carry-over from other donors' samples. V usage is TRBV20-1 and J usage is TRBJ2-1; 8 nucleotides align to TRBD2. The CDR3 region is CSATPPRRGARGYNERFF. Here the CDR3 DNA reads TGCAGTGCCACGCCGCCTAGGCGGGGGGCGAGAGGATACAATGAGCGGTTCTTC.